Listed below are T cell receptor beta chains from one sample, sequenced in a study of beta chain features in type 1 diabetes. Using immunoSEQ multiplex PCR, the repertoire was profiled, and TCRdb retains in-frame clones only, with some absent. The sample yields hundreds of thousands of clones, over 12% seen once. The specimen was naive CD4+ T cells from blood. Every receptor here comes from a man between 18 and 29 years old with type 1 diabetes. CDR3s leave out the opening cysteine and the closing phenylalanine or tryptophan. Each record gives: V gene, J gene, CDR3 protein.

TRBV5-6	TRBJ2-5	ASSFRVARQETQY
TRBV5-1	TRBJ1-4	ASSLSGTGEKLF
TRBV29-1	TRBJ1-4	SVKNRDPNF
TRBV7-2	TRBJ2-2	ASSYLAGITGELF
TRBV4-2	TRBJ2-3	ASSPRAQDGDGDTQY
TRBV25-1	TRBJ2-3	ASSKQGTDTQY
TRBV6-6	TRBJ1-4	ASSPNLGGEKLF
TRBV25-1	TRBJ1-2	ASSESPGQSPIYGYT
TRBV28	TRBJ1-2	ASTGSPYGYT
TRBV6-5	TRBJ2-3	ASSWTGDTQY
TRBV5-1	TRBJ2-7	ASSRETSIYEQY
TRBV6-6	TRBJ1-5	ASSYPRGDQPQH
TRBV11-2	TRBJ2-6	ASSLFPSGANVLT
TRBV14	TRBJ2-7	ASSQAGTGSYEQY
TRBV10-3	TRBJ1-5	AISPDRASNQPQH